The 8 T cell receptor beta chains presented below share a single source sample, sequenced in a study of PD-1 blockade in classical Hodgkin lymphoma. Some clones are missing from TCRdb's copy, which holds only in-frame ones; the method was immunoSEQ multiplex PCR. The data show around 20,000 clones, with roughly 80% seen just once and 7.5% to 9.5% held by the top ten. Each patient's relapse followed autologous stem cell transplantation, and brentuximab vedotin exposure varied. The specimen was peripheral blood mononuclear cells (PBMCs), collected before the second cycle of nivolumab. These receptors all stem from a human donor with classical Hodgkin lymphoma.

This clone was found a few times. V and J are TRBV18 and TRBJ2-1, with D possibly TRBD2 on 5 matching bases. The CDR3 extends over 15 amino acids. Trimming removed 2 bases from V and 0 bases from J, with 8 bases in between. CDR1 and CDR2 from the germline V gene are KGHSH and LQKENI. CDR3 nucleotide sequence: TGTGCCAGCTCACCAATAGCGAGCTCCTACAATGAGCAGTTCTTC. This translates into CASSPIASSYNEQFF.

This clone occurred once. The chain is built from TRBV5-4 and TRBJ1-1; D is ambiguous. The V gene's germline CDR1 is SGHNT and CDR2 YYREEE (reference sequence). V was shortened by 0 bases and J by 4 bases, with 13 bases between the two germline ends. The CDR3 spans 15 residues. The CDR3 DNA is TGTGCCAGCAGCTTGGCCCCGACGGGGAGCACTGAAGCTTTCTTT. This sequence encodes CASSLAPTGSTEAFF.

This rearrangement joins TRBV28 to TRBJ1-1; D may be TRBD1 (5 bases). Germline assignment: CDR1 MDHEN and CDR2 SYDVKM. The CDR3 is 15 residues long. With 3 bases removed from V and 4 bases from J, the gap between germline ends came to 15 bases. The CDR3 is CASSFSLSGGTEAFF. CDR3 coding DNA: TGTGCCAGCAGTTTTTCCCTCTCCGGGGGCACTGAAGCTTTCTTT.

The rearrangement joins TRBV10-3 to TRBJ1-2; D perhaps matches TRBD1 (6 bases). The CDR3 sequence is 14 residues long. V was clipped by 4 bases and J by 3 bases, with 12 bases between them. CDR1 ENHRY and CDR2 SYGVKD come from the germline V gene. CDR3 sequence (DNA): TGTGCCATCAGTGGCCGGGGGGCGGACTATGGCTACACCTTC. This sequence encodes CAISGRGADYGYTF.

The chain is built from TRBV11-2 and TRBJ2-2; D perhaps matches TRBD1 (6 bases). The CDR3 contains 16 residues. CDR1 SGHAT and CDR2 FQNNGV come from the germline V gene. Trimming removed 6 bases at V and 0 bases at J, with 14 bases between. The CDR3 here is CASSSGVLSNTGELFF. The CDR3 nucleotides read TGTGCCAGCAGTTCAGGGGTACTCTCGAACACCGGGGAGCTGTTTTTT.

This clone was detected only a few times. The CDR3 coding sequence is TGCGCCAGCAGTCCTACCAGAGCGGCGATGATTACTGAAGCTTTCTTT. It is translated as CASSPTRAAMITEAFF. The V gene is TRBV10-1, the J gene TRBJ1-1; the D is unclear. Germline V gene data show CDR1 as WNHNN and CDR2 as SYGVQD (reference sequence). This CDR3 contains 16 residues. Trimming left V 5 bases short and J 5 bases short, with 21 bases between.

V gene TRBV5-5 combines with J gene TRBJ2-3; the D gene is possibly TRBD1 (5 bases). This CDR3 contains 14 residues. Trimming shortened V by 3 bases and J by 6 bases, and 14 bases separated the two germline ends. Germline V gives CDR1 SGHKS, CDR2 YYEKEE (reference sequence). This chain's CDR3 is CASSSRGRSDTQYF. The DNA for the CDR3 is TGTGCCAGCAGCTCTAGGGGCCGGTCTGATACGCAGTATTTT.

This chain connects TRBV2 to TRBJ2-3; TRBD2 matches 13 bases. The V and J ends lost 3 bases and 7 bases, in that order; junction bases with no gene match: 10. The CDR3 extends over 17 amino acids. CDR1 and CDR2 (germline): SNHLY, FYNNEI. The CDR3 DNA follows: TGTGCCAGCAGTGAGCGGAGGACTAGCGGGGGAAGATATACGCAGTATTTT. Its translation is CASSERRTSGGRYTQYF.